The 5 T cell receptor beta chains below all came from one sample that was sequenced in a study of blood T cells in healthy people across ages. For the second PCR, which ran for about 6 to 11 cycles, a sample-barcoded 5' primer and a J-beta primer mix were used. TCRdb ran MiXCR on the 5' RACE reads and lists one entry per CDR3 protein. The table has about 760,000 distinct CDR3 sequences, around 50% seen once. Sequenced material: blood. The receptors shown here come from a man aged 40-55 years in good health.

This clonotype appeared a single time. This chain uses TRBV6-5 with TRBJ2-1, with 7 bases lining up with TRBD2. CDR1 MNHEY and CDR2 SVGAGI come from the germline V gene. V was clipped by 7 bases and J by 6 bases; unmatched bases: 9. The CDR3 runs 14 residues. CDR3 sequence (DNA): TGTGCCAGCACCAACGGGGGGATTGGCAATGAGCAGTTCTTC. Translated, it gives CASTNGGIGNEQFF.

This chain uses TRBV28 with TRBJ2-2, with D perhaps matching TRBD2 (6 bases). Trimming removed 8 bases from V and 3 bases from J, with 19 bases in between. CDR3 length: 16 residues. The germline gives CDR1 MDHEN, CDR2 SYDVKM. The CDR3 loop reads CASRTTGAEDTGELFF. The DNA for the CDR3 is TGTGCCAGCCGGACTACAGGAGCAGAAGACACCGGGGAGCTGTTTTTT.

This chain uses TRBV6-6 with TRBJ2-5; D is undetermined. This CDR3 is built from 14 residues. CDR1 MNHNY and CDR2 SVGAGI come from the germline V gene (reference sequence). Trimming cost V 2 bases and J 5 bases, with 12 bases left between them. The CDR3 loop is CASSYTWEWETQYF. The CDR3 DNA reads TGTGCCAGCAGTTACACCTGGGAATGGGAGACCCAGTACTTC.

This chain links TRBV3-1 with TRBJ2-4, with 9 bases that match TRBD1. The DNA end lines up better with TRBJ2-7; the J call may be wrong. CDR1 is LGHDT, CDR2 YNNKEL, per germline (reference sequence). CDR3 length: 15 residues. Written as DNA, the CDR3 is TGTGCCAGCAGCCGACCCGGGACAGGGTCCGACGAGCAGTACTTC. Its protein is CASSRPGTGSDEQYF.

The chain combines TRBV9 with TRBJ2-3, with a tentative D call TRBD1 (6 bases). The V and J ends lost 1 base and 0 bases respectively, with 9 bases between them. The CDR3 consists of 15 residues. The germline V gene encodes CDR1 SGDLS and CDR2 YYNGEE. The CDR3 reads CASSVTTGSTDTQYF. The CDR3 DNA sequence: TGTGCCAGCAGCGTAACGACAGGAAGCACAGATACGCAGTATTTT.